The clone carrying this T cell receptor beta chain was seen only once. Each donor had approximately 10 milliliters of peripheral blood drawn. This sample stems from a study of blood T cells in healthy people across ages. The CDR3 extends over 14 amino acids. Germline assignment: CDR1 DFQATT and CDR2 SNEGSKA (reference sequence). Losses at the gene ends were 6 bases for V and 2 bases for J; bases not matched to a gene: 8. A sample-barcoded 5' primer and a J-beta primer mix were used in a second PCR of about 6 to 12 cycles. TCRdb re-called the 5' RACE reads through MiXCR, storing one row per CDR3 protein. Of roughly 800,000 distinct CDR3 sequences listed, 53% are singletons.

The TCR originated in a man older than 75 in good health. The sequenced sample was blood. The rearrangement links TRBV20-1 to TRBJ2-7, with 9 bases aligning to TRBD1. The CDR3 loop is CSAGNRDRAYEQYF. CDR3 in DNA: TGCAGTGCCGGCAACCGGGACAGGGCCTACGAGCAGTACTTC.